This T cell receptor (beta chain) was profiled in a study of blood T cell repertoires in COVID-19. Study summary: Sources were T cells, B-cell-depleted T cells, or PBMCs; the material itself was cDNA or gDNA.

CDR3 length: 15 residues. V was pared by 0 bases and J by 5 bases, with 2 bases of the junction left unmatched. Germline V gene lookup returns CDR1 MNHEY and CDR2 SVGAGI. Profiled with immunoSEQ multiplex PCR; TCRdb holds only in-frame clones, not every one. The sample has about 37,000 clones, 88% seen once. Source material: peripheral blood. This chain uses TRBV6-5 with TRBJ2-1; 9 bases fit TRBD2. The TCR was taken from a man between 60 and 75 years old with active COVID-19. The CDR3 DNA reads TGTGCCAGCAGTTACTCTTCTAGCGGGGACAATGAGCAGTTCTTC. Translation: CASSYSSSGDNEQFF.